A selection of T cell receptor beta chains follows, all from one sample in a study of T-cell reconstitution after alpha-beta-depleted transplantation in children. A single record per CDR3 protein comes from TCRdb applying MiXCR to the PCR reads. Here the sample spans approximately 650,000 distinct CDR3 sequences, about 12% being singletons. Sequencing was performed on PBMCs, taken before TCRalphabeta/CD19-depleted stem cell transplant. The source of these receptors is a girl aged 2 to 10 with congenital amegakaryocytic thrombocytopenia, due to receive a stem cell transplant. The CDR3 runs from the conserved cysteine through the conserved F or W. Each record gives: J gene, clone size, V gene, D gene, CDR3 length, CDR3 protein, CDR3 DNA. The D gene is left open where the match is weak. Clone size is given for some rows only: seen once, a few or many times, or a class if the clone is expanded.

TRBJ1-2,many,TRBV18,.,14,CASSATGGRSGYTF,TGTGCCAGCTCAGCGACGGGGGGGCGAAGTGGCTACACCTTC
TRBJ2-7,many,TRBV29-1,.,14,CSVAGGRRLDEQYF,TGCAGCGTTGCGGGGGGCCGTCGTCTCGACGAGCAGTACTTC
TRBJ2-1,many,TRBV27,TRBD2,23,CASSLFGASGHQTWKTFYNEQFF,TGTGCCAGCAGTTTATTTGGGGCTAGCGGCCACCAAACTTGGAAGACCTTCTACAATGAGCAGTTCTTC
TRBJ2-1,few,TRBV7-9,.,13,CASSSPQSDEQFF,TGTGCCAGCAGCTCCCCCCAATCCGATGAGCAGTTCTTC
TRBJ2-1,many,TRBV6-7,.,15,CASRYRGPSYNEQFF,TGTGCCAGCAGGTACCGAGGTCCCTCCTACAATGAGCAGTTCTTC
TRBJ2-2,few,TRBV15,.,13,CATKKGDTGELFF,TGTGCCACTAAAAAGGGGGACACCGGGGAGCTGTTTTTT
TRBJ1-1,many,TRBV5-1,TRBD1,17,CASSFGQGALLNTEAFF,TGCGCCAGCAGCTTCGGACAGGGGGCCCTATTGAACACTGAAGCTTTCTTT
TRBJ2-7,.,TRBV24-1,.,13,CATSFGARDEQYF,TGTGCCACCAGTTTCGGAGCCCGGGACGAGCAGTACTTC
TRBJ2-1,.,TRBV7-9,.,16,CASSPPGPGWTSEQFF,TGTGCCAGCAGCCCTCCAGGGCCAGGGTGGACATCTGAGCAGTTCTTC
TRBJ2-1,many,TRBV12-5,.,18,CASGLPPSAGPPNGEQFF,TGTGCTAGTGGTTTGCCACCCTCCGCGGGCCCTCCAAATGGTGAGCAGTTCTTC
TRBJ2-2,few,TRBV5-1,TRBD1,15,CASSRRDREIGELFF,TGCGCCAGCAGCCGCCGGGACAGGGAAATCGGGGAGCTGTTTTTT
TRBJ2-1,.,TRBV4-1,.,17,CASRSSFRWDGIDEQFF,TGCGCCAGTCGTTCTAGTTTCCGGTGGGATGGTATCGATGAGCAGTTCTTC
TRBJ2-3,.,TRBV7-6,TRBD2,17,CASSLGTSGSVSDTQYF,TGTGCCAGCAGCTTAGGGACTAGCGGGAGCGTTAGTGATACGCAGTATTTT
TRBJ2-1,many,TRBV11-2,TRBD2,16,CASSGGREGSYNEQFF,TGTGCCAGCAGCGGGGGGCGGGAGGGCTCCTACAATGAGCAGTTCTTC
TRBJ2-3,.,TRBV25-1,TRBD1,15,CASSEIDRVERTQYF,TGTGCCAGCAGTGAAATCGACAGGGTAGAGAGGACGCAGTATTTT
TRBJ1-3,few,TRBV2,.,15,CAGIRDLSSGNTIYF,TGTGCCGGCATTAGGGACCTCTCCTCTGGAAACACCATATATTTT
TRBJ2-7,.,TRBV20-1,.,15,CSARGSGGRSYEQYF,TGCAGTGCTAGGGGTAGTGGCGGGCGTTCCTACGAGCAGTACTTC
TRBJ2-3,few,TRBV5-6,TRBD2,15,CASSGTSGSLDTQYF,TGTGCCAGCAGCGGTACTAGCGGGAGTTTAGATACGCAGTATTTT
TRBJ1-5,many,TRBV20-1,.,13,CSASIEDRQPQHF,TGCAGTGCTAGTATAGAGGATCGGCAGCCCCAGCATTTT
TRBJ2-7,.,TRBV7-2,TRBD2,14,CASSIGLAGSEQYF,TGTGCCAGCAGCATCGGACTAGCGGGAAGCGAGCAGTACTTC
TRBJ2-7,many,TRBV29-1,TRBD2,12,CSVEMGGSEQYF,TGCAGCGTTGAGATGGGAGGGAGCGAGCAGTACTTC
TRBJ2-7,many,TRBV28,TRBD2,15,CASTHTSGSGYEQYF,TGTGCCAGCACCCATACTAGCGGGAGTGGGTACGAGCAGTACTTC
TRBJ1-1,many,TRBV5-1,.,14,CASSSQDPNTEAFF,TGCGCCAGCAGTTCACAGGACCCGAACACTGAAGCTTTCTTT
TRBJ2-7,.,TRBV15,.,14,CATSREVASYEQYF,TGTGCCACCAGCAGAGAGGTGGCGTCCTACGAGCAGTACTTC
TRBJ2-2,many,TRBV29-1,.,13,CSAADSLTGELFF,TGCAGCGCAGCAGACTCTCTCACCGGGGAGCTGTTTTTT
TRBJ1-1,many,TRBV12-3/TRBV12-4,.,12,CASSLTGTEAFF,TGTGCCAGCAGCTTGACAGGCACTGAAGCTTTCTTT
TRBJ2-1,few,TRBV6-1,TRBD2,16,CASSRSGLAGIYEQFF,TGTGCCAGCAGTCGAAGCGGGCTAGCGGGAATATATGAGCAGTTCTTC